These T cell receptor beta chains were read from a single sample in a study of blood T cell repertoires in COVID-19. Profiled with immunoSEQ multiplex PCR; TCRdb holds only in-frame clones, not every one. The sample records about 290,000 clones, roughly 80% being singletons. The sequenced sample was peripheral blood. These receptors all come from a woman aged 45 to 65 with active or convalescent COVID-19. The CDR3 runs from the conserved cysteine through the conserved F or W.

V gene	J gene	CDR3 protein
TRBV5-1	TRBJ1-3	CASSLAASPSGNTIYF
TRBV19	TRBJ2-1	CASRTTGDLYNEQFF
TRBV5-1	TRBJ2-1	CASSGGLAGGYNEQFF
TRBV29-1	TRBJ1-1	CSVARFYGNTEAFF
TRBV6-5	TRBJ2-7	CASSPRQGYYEQYF
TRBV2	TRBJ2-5	CASSGSGGPETQYF
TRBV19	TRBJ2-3	CASGKIASTDTQYF
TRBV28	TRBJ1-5	CASNAGVQPQHF
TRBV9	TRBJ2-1	CASSVVGGSVTNEQFF
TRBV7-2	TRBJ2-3	CASSLTPGGAGVYADTQYF
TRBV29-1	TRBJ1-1	CSVDRTGGKNTEAFF
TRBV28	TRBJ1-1	CASSRQGVGENTEAFF
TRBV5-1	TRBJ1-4	CASSSGQEHEKLFF
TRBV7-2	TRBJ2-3	CASSLGGTSGIRDTQYF
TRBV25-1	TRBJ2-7	CASGLDRSSYEQYF
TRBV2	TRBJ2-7	CASSETGPEQYF
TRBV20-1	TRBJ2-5	CSARVVETQYF
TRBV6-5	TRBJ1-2	CASGRVRSNYGYTF